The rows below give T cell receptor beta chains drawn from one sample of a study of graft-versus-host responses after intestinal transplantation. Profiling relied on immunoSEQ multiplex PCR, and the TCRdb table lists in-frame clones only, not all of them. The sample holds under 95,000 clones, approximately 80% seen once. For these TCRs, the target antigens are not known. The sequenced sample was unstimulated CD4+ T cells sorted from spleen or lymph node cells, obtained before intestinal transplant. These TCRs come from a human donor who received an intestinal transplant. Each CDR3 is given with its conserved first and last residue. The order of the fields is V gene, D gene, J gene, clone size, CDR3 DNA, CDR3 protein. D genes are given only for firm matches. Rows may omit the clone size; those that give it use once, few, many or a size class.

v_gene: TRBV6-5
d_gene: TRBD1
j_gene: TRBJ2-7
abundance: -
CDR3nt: TGTGCCAGCAGTGCCAGGGGGATCGAGCAGTACTTC
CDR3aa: CASSARGIEQYF

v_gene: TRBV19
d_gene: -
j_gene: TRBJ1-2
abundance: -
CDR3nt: TGTGCCAGTAGTACAGGGTTTGGCTACACCTTC
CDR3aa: CASSTGFGYTF

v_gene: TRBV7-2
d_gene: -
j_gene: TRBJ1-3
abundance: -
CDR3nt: TGTGCCAGCAGCTCCAGTTCTGGAAACACCATATATTTT
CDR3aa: CASSSSSGNTIYF

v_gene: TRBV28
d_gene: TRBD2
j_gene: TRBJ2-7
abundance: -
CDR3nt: TGTGCCAGCAGTGGGACTAGCGGACTCTTGGAGCAGTACTTC
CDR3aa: CASSGTSGLLEQYF

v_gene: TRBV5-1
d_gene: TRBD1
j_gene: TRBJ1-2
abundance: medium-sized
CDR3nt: TGCGCCAGCAGCGTCGGGTTCGAGGGGGCGCACGGCTACACCTTC
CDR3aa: CASSVGFEGAHGYTF

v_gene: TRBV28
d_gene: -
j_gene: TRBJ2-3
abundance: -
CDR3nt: TGTGCCAGCAGTGCCTCAGGGTGGGGGAGGACAGATACGCAGTATTTT
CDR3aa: CASSASGWGRTDTQYF

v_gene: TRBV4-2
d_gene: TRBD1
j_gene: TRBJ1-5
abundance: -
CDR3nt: TGTGCCAGCAGCCAAGCGGACAGGAGCAATCAGCCCCAGCATTTT
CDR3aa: CASSQADRSNQPQHF

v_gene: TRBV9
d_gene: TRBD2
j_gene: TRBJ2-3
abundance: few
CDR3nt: TGTGCCAGCAGCCTCCAAACGGGGGGGCCAGATACGCAGTATTTT
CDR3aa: CASSLQTGGPDTQYF

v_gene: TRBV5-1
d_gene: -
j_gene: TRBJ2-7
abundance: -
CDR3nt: TGCGCCAGCAGCTTGGAGGGACACTCATACGAGCAGTACTTC
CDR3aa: CASSLEGHSYEQYF

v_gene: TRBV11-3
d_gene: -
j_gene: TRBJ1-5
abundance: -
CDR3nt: TGTGCCAGCAGCTTCCGCAGGGCGGCTTTAGACGATCAGCCCCAGCATTTT
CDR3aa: CASSFRRAALDDQPQHF

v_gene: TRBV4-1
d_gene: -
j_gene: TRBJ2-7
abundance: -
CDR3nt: TGCGCCAGCAGCCAAGCACTGGAGACTACCTCCTACGAGCAGTACTTC
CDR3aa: CASSQALETTSYEQYF

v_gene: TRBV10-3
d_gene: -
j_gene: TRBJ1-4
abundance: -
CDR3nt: TGTGCCATCAGTGACCCTAGGACAGAAACTAATGAAAAACTGTTTTTT
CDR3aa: CAISDPRTETNEKLFF

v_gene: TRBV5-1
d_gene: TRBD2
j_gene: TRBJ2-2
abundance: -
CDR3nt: TGCGCCAGCAGCCCCTTCGATAGCGGGACGGAGCTGTTTTTT
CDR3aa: CASSPFDSGTELFF

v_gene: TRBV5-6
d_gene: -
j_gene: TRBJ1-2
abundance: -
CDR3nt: TGTGCCAGCAGCTTGGGCCCTGTAGGTAGGAGGGGCTACACCTTC
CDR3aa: CASSLGPVGRRGYTF

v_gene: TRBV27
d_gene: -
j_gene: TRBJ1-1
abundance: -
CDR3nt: TGTGCCAGCAGTTCCGACTGGGGCGAAGCTTTCTTT
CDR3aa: CASSSDWGEAFF

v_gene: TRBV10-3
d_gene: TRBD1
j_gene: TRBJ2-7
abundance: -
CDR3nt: TGTGCCATCAGTGAGGTTGGGGACAGAGTCTCCTACGAGCAGTACTTC
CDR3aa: CAISEVGDRVSYEQYF

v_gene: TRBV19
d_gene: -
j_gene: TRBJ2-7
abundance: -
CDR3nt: TGTGCCAGTAGTGAACGGCCCACAGGGCACCCCCGGGAACGGGAGCAGTACTTC
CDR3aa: CASSERPTGHPREREQYF

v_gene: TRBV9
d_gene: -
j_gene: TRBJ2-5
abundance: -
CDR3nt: TGTGCCAGCAGCCGAGGGCGTATAGAGACCCAGTACTTC
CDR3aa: CASSRGRIETQYF

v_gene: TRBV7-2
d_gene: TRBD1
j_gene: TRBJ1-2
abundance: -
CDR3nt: TGTGCCAGCTCCCCGACAGGGGATTATGGCTACACCTTC
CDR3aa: CASSPTGDYGYTF

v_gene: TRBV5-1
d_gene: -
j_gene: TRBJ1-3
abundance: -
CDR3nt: TGCGCCAGCAGTTTCTTTAGCTCTGGAAACACCATATATTTT
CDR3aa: CASSFFSSGNTIYF

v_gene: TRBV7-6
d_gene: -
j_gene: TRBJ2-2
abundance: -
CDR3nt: TGTGCCAGCAGCTTGAATACAGGGTCGAACACCGGGGAGCTGTTTTTT
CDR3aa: CASSLNTGSNTGELFF

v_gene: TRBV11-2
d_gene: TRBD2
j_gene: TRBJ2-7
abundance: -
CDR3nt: TGTGCCAGCAGCACGGGGGGGGAGGGCCTCGACGAGCAGTACTTC
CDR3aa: CASSTGGEGLDEQYF

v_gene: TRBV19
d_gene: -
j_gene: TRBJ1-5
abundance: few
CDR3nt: TGTGCCACCACAGGGAATAGCAATCAGCCCCAGCATTTT
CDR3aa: CATTGNSNQPQHF

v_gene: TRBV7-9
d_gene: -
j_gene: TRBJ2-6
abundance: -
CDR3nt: TGTGCCAGCAGCTTAGCAGGGGTAAACTCTGGGGCCAACGTCCTGACTTTC
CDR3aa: CASSLAGVNSGANVLTF

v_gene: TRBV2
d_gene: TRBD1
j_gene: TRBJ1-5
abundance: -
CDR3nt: TGTGCCAGCAGAGGGACAGGGGGCGATCAGCCCCAGCATTTT
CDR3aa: CASRGTGGDQPQHF

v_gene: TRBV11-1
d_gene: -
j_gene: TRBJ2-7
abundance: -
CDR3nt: TGTGCCAGCAGTCAGGCGGGACAGCTCTTCGCCGAGCAGTACTTC
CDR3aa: CASSQAGQLFAEQYF

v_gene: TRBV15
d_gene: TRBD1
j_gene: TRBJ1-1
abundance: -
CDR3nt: TGTGCCACCAGCAGAGGAAGAGGGACAGAGAACACTGAAGCTTTCTTT
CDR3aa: CATSRGRGTENTEAFF